This T cell receptor beta chain was found in a study of cytotoxic CD8 clonotypes in ibrutinib-treated CLL. Only in-frame clones appear in the TCRdb table, and some are missing; sequencing was by immunoSEQ multiplex PCR. The sample has approximately 47,000 clones, over 60% seen once. This clone appeared a few times. The material sequenced was PBMCs, taken after 24 months of ibrutinib treatment. The TCR originated in a human donor with chronic lymphocytic leukemia.

The chain's CDR3 is CASSSAGYEQYF. In nucleotides, the CDR3 is TGTGCCAGCAGCTCCGCCGGTTACGAGCAGTACTTC. This rearrangement joins TRBV7-2 to TRBJ2-7, with D unclear. Germline V lookup: CDR1 SGHTA, CDR2 FQGNSA. The CDR3 has 12 amino acids. V was clipped by 4 bases and J by 4 bases, with 8 bases between them.